The 30 T cell receptor beta chains reported below all come from one sample, sequenced in a study of T cells in Graves' hyperthyroidism and ophthalmopathy (dated by TCRdb to about 2019). Library preparation used multiplex PCR. Data came from an Illumina HiSeq 2000. The TCR beta CDR3 regions were amplified from RNA transcripts. The first round of RT-PCR for the TCR CDR3 was performed with the HTBI primer set and the Qiagen OneStep RT-PCR kit. TCRdb redid the processing of the public reads, applying fastp at Q25 and MiXCR, and retained in-frame beta chains. Under each unique CDR3 protein, matching rows form one entry showing the most common genes and DNA. This sample comprises more than 500,000 distinct CDR3 sequences, 40% to 55% of them detected only once. The ten biggest clones cover about two fifths of the sample. The sample was peripheral blood or thyroid tissue (not recorded which). The receptors were gathered from an adult woman with Graves' disease, either hyperthyroidism or ophthalmopathy (not recorded which).

This chain links TRBV10-3 with TRBJ2-7; maybe TRBD2 (6 bases). Between the trimmed V and J ends, which lost 4 bases and 3 bases, there was a span of 7 bases. The CDR3 runs 12 residues. The germline gives CDR1 ENHRY, CDR2 SYGVKD. Here the CDR3 DNA reads TGTGCCATCAGTGGCGGGGTCTACGAGCAGTACTTC. Translation gives CAISGGVYEQYF.

V usage is TRBV11-2 and J usage is TRBJ2-5; TRBD1 or TRBD2 may be the D gene (6 bases each). V gave up 1 base and J gave up 5 bases, with 11 bases separating them. This CDR3 has 14 amino acids. CDR1 and CDR2 from the germline V gene are SGHAT and FQNNGV. The CDR3 nucleotides read TGTGCCAGCAGCTTAGTTTTGGGGGGCGAGACCCAGTACTTC. The encoded protein is CASSLVLGGETQYF.

The V and J genes are TRBV10-3 and TRBJ1-1, with D possibly TRBD1 on 5 matching bases. Trimming pared 3 bases from V and 8 bases from J, leaving 25 bases between. CDR1 ENHRY and CDR2 SYGVKD come from the germline V gene. This CDR3 has 17 amino acids. The CDR3 sequence: CAISETIIGHGLGEAFF. CDR3 coding DNA: TGTGCCATCAGTGAAACGATTATAGGACACGGTCTTGGAGAAGCTTTCTTT.

The V gene is TRBV12-3 or TRBV12-4, the J gene TRBJ1-6; tentative D call: TRBD1 (5 bases). V was clipped by 5 bases and J by 9 bases, with 14 bases between them. This CDR3 has 14 residues. CDR3 nucleotides: TGTGCCAGCAGTACCGGGGCGATTCGTTCACCCCTCCACTTT. Translated: CASSTGAIRSPLHF.

The table lists this clonotype with many counts. The rearrangement links TRBV7-2 to TRBJ1-5; D gene unclear. The germline V gene has CDR1 SGHTA and CDR2 FQGNSA. Trimming left V 4 bases short and J 0 bases short, with 4 bases between. CDR3 length: 13 amino acids. The CDR3: CASSWISNQPQHF. Here the CDR3 DNA reads TGTGCCAGCAGCTGGATTAGCAATCAGCCCCAGCATTTT.

At least ten counts were recorded for this clonotype. The rearrangement joins TRBV12-3 or TRBV12-4 to TRBJ2-6; D gene unclear. V lost 3 bases to trimming and J lost 1 base, with 7 bases between them. This CDR3 is built from 15 residues. CDR3 protein: CASSFHRSGANVLTF. CDR3 nucleotide sequence: TGTGCCAGCAGTTTCCATCGTTCTGGGGCCAACGTCCTGACTTTC.

V is TRBV2 and J is TRBJ2-7, with a possible D match to TRBD2 (5 bases). Germline V gene data show CDR1 as SNHLY and CDR2 as FYNNEI. CDR3 size: 14 residues. The V and J ends lost 8 bases and 3 bases respectively, with 17 bases between them. In DNA, the CDR3 is TGTGCCAGCCGGAGGCGGACCCTTAACTACGAGCAGTACTTC. Its translation: CASRRRTLNYEQYF. Full variable domain (outside the CDR3, taken from reference TRBV2 and TRBJ2-7): EPEVTQTPSHQVTQMGQEVILRCVPISNHLYFYWYRQILGQKVEFLVSFYNNEISEKSEIFDDQFSVERPDGSNFTLKIRSTKLEDSAMYFCASRRRTLNYEQYFGPGTRLTVT.

The gene calls are TRBV2 and TRBJ2-5, with D uncertain. Trimming shortened V by 7 bases and J by 0 bases, and 6 bases separated the two germline ends. Looked up from germline, CDR1 is SNHLY and CDR2 is FYNNEI. The CDR3 loop spans 12 amino acids. In DNA, the CDR3 is TGTGCCAGCAAAGACAACCAAGAGACCCAGTACTTC. Encoded protein: CASKDNQETQYF.

This clonotype was observed at least ten times. This chain uses TRBV6-5 with TRBJ1-2, with 7 bases identical to TRBD1. This CDR3 region has 14 residues. J gave up 4 bases and V 6 bases, and 8 bases lay outside the gene matches. In germline, CDR1 is MNHEY, CDR2 SVGAGI. The CDR3 sequence: CASSSHGTVYGYTF. CDR3 DNA sequence: TGTGCCAGCAGCTCTCACGGGACAGTCTATGGCTACACCTTC.

This sequence joins TRBV7-2 and TRBJ2-6, with D uncertain. With 4 bases removed from V and 0 bases from J, the gap between germline ends came to 16 bases. The CDR3 contains 18 residues. Germline values: CDR1 SGHTA, CDR2 FQGNSA. The CDR3 protein is CASSSDLPGSSGANVLTF. The CDR3 bases are TGTGCCAGCAGCTCCGATCTGCCAGGAAGCTCTGGGGCCAACGTCCTGACTTTC. Complete variable domain (other parts from reference TRBV7-2 and TRBJ2-6): GAGVSQSPSNKVTEKGKDVELRCDPISGHTALYWYRQSLGQGLEFLIYFQGNSAPDKSGLPSDRFSAERTGGSVSTLTIQRTQQEDSAVYLCASSSDLPGSSGANVLTFGAGSRLTVL.

The gene calls are TRBV20-1 and TRBJ1-1; D possibly corresponds to TRBD1 (5 bases). V lost 6 bases to trimming and J lost 5 bases, with 13 bases between them. The germline V gene encodes CDR1 DFQATT and CDR2 SNEGSKA (reference sequence). CDR3 length: 12 amino acids. CDR3: CSAVRGGTEAFF. The CDR3 nucleotides are TGCAGTGCGGTGAGGGGTGGAACTGAAGCTTTCTTT.

The CDR3 is CASSLRLAGDYEQYF. DNA of the CDR3: TGTGCCAGCAGCTTGCGCCTAGCGGGCGATTACGAGCAGTACTTC. The chain uses TRBV5-4 and TRBJ2-7, with 8 bases that match TRBD2. Germline CDR1 SGHNT, CDR2 YYREEE (reference sequence). V lost 1 base and J lost 4; bases outside the gene matches: 7. This CDR3 has 15 amino acids.

The rearrangement links TRBV10-3 to TRBJ1-3; D uncertain. CDR1 and CDR2 from the germline V gene are ENHRY and SYGVKD. V lost 4 bases to trimming and J lost 0 bases, with 10 bases between them. The length of the CDR3 is 15 residues. The CDR3 here is CAISGGSFSGNTIYF. The CDR3 DNA sequence: TGTGCCATCAGTGGAGGCAGCTTCTCTGGAAACACCATATATTTT.

The CDR3: CASSYTPATEAFF. The CDR3 DNA is TGTGCCAGCAGCTATACACCTGCCACTGAAGCTTTCTTT. The J gene is TRBJ1-1, the V gene TRBV7-3; D uncertain. Per the germline V gene, CDR1 is SGHTA and CDR2 is FQGTGA. The CDR3 is 13 residues long. V was pared by 4 bases and J by 4 bases, with 10 bases between.

The chain employs TRBV24-1 and TRBJ2-5; 7 bases are a match to TRBD2. Trimming cost V 3 bases and J 5 bases; bases outside gene matches: 11. This CDR3 is built from 16 residues. CDR1 is KGHDR and CDR2 is SFDVKD in the germline V gene. CDR3 region: CATSDTGDYLLETQYF. CDR3 nucleotides: TGTGCCACCAGTGATACGGGGGACTACCTGCTGGAGACCCAGTACTTC.

This clonotype was seen at least ten times. The chain has TRBV29-1 and TRBJ1-2; D is undetermined. CDR1 SQVTM and CDR2 ANQGSEA come from the germline V gene. The CDR3 extends over 13 amino acids. V shed 4 bases and J shed 0 bases, with 9 bases lying between them. The CDR3 loop reads CSVGTGTNYGYTF. The CDR3 DNA follows: TGCAGCGTTGGGACGGGAACTAACTATGGCTACACCTTC.

CDR3 loop: CASRRNLEETQYF. DNA of the CDR3: TGTGCCAGCCGTCGGAACCTCGAGGAGACCCAGTACTTC. The chain couples TRBV7-8 to TRBJ2-5; D unclear. Trimming took off 8 bases at V and 5 bases at J, with 15 bases between the two ends. CDR3 length: 13 residues. The germline V gene encodes CDR1 SGHVS and CDR2 FQNEAQ.

This clonotype was detected ten times or more. J is TRBJ2-5 and V is TRBV28; no clear D gene. V gave up 5 bases and J gave up 4 bases, with 8 bases separating them. CDR1 and CDR2 from the germline V gene are MDHEN and SYDVKM. The CDR3 covers 12 residues. The CDR3 DNA reads as TGTGCCAGCAGTCCCACGGGAGAGACCCAGTACTTC. The encoded protein is CASSPTGETQYF.

In its sample, this clonotype was seen many times. CDR3 amino acids: CSAKGGNYGYTF. Written as DNA, the CDR3 is TGCAGTGCTAAGGGGGGTAACTATGGCTACACCTTC. V is TRBV20-1 and J is TRBJ1-2, with a weak D call TRBD1 (6 bases). The germline CDR1 and CDR2 sequences are DFQATT and SNEGSKA (reference sequence). The CDR3 contains 12 residues. The ends were cut back, 4 bases at V and 1 base at J, with 7 bases in the middle.

This clonotype has only a few counts. The junction and the germline gene differ at one end; a read error may be behind it. The V call is TRBV10-3, the J call TRBJ1-3; perhaps TRBD1 as D (5 bases). The CDR3 runs 17 residues. Per the germline V gene, CDR1 is ENHRY and CDR2 is SYGVKD. The CDR3, as DNA: TGTGCCAGCAGTGAAGGGGCGATGGTCAACTCTGGAAACACCATATATTTT. Protein sequence: CASSEGAMVNSGNTIYF.

This clonotype was seen repeatedly, ten times or more. J is TRBJ2-2 and V is TRBV19; D is uncertain. The length of the CDR3 is 14 residues. V shed 0 bases and J shed 8 bases, with 10 bases lying between them. In germline, CDR1 is LNHDA, CDR2 SQIVND (reference sequence). The CDR3 protein is CASSIDKGTGELFF. The CDR3 bases are TGTGCCAGTAGTATAGATAAGGGTACTGGGGAGCTGTTTTTT.

The chain couples TRBV5-1 to TRBJ1-1; possibly TRBD1 for D (6 bases). Germline-derived CDR1 and CDR2 are SGHRS and YFSETQ. Trimming stripped 0 bases from V and 3 bases from J, with 12 bases between. This CDR3 region has 15 residues. CDR3 DNA: TGCGCCAGCAGCTTGGAATCGGACAGTTACACTGAAGCTTTCTTT. It translates to CASSLESDSYTEAFF.

This clonotype came up a few times. The rearrangement joins TRBV7-9 to TRBJ2-5, with D possibly matching TRBD1 (6 bases). The CDR3 contains 14 residues. V lost 6 bases, J lost 4 bases, and 15 bases lay in between. Germline V gene sequence: CDR1 SEHNR, CDR2 FQNEAQ (reference sequence). CDR3 nucleotide sequence: TGTGCCAGCAGTTACGCGGACAGCCCAGAGACCCAGTACTTC. Protein product: CASSYADSPETQYF.

This clonotype was found many times. The chain uses TRBV12-3 or TRBV12-4 and TRBJ2-5, with a weak D call TRBD2 (5 bases). CDR3 length equals 14 residues. Between the trimmed V and J ends, which lost 5 bases and 3 bases, there was a span of 13 bases. The CDR3 nucleotides are TGTGCCAGCAGTCGTAACCAGAGGGAAGAGACCCAGTACTTC. Translation gives CASSRNQREETQYF.

In regard to this clonotype: A much larger clone differs from this one at a single base, so this may be a read error. The chain joins TRBV10-3 to TRBJ1-5; D is unresolved. This CDR3 contains 16 residues. Per the germline V gene, CDR1 is ENHRY and CDR2 is SYGVKD. CDR3 residues: CASSTFQVRSRQLQHF. The CDR3 nucleotides are TGTGCCAGCAGTACCTTTCAAGTACGATCAAGGCAGCTCCAGCATTTT.

This chain links TRBV7-2 with TRBJ2-5; D is possibly TRBD2 (6 bases). CDR3 length: 18 residues. V shed 0 bases and J shed 2 bases, with 19 bases lying between them. The germline gives CDR1 SGHTA, CDR2 FQGNSA. CDR3 nucleotides: TGTGCCAGCAGCTTAGCGGGAGGTCCCCTAGCGTTTCAAGAGACCCAGTACTTC. It codes for CASSLAGGPLAFQETQYF.

V and J are TRBV7-6 and TRBJ2-7; 14 bases agree with TRBD2. This CDR3 has 16 residues. The germline V gene has CDR1 SGHVS and CDR2 FNYEAQ. Germline trimming cut 5 bases from V and 4 bases from J; bases unmatched to any gene: 7. CDR3 region: CASSTGTSGRRYEQYF. CDR3 nucleotide sequence: TGTGCCAGCAGCACCGGGACTAGCGGGAGAAGGTACGAGCAGTACTTC.

This sequence joins TRBV4-1 and TRBJ2-2; D not resolved. V gave up 1 base and J gave up 0 bases, with 6 bases separating them. There are 15 residues in the CDR3. Germline V gene sequence: CDR1 MGHRA, CDR2 YSYEKL. The CDR3 is CASSQGASNTGELFF. The CDR3 DNA sequence: TGCGCCAGCAGCCAAGGGGCTTCGAACACCGGGGAGCTGTTTTTT.

This clonotype was seen many times. The chain recombines TRBV7-9 with TRBJ2-3; D gene uncertain. V shed 1 base and J shed 1 base, with 9 bases lying between them. CDR3 size: 15 residues. Germline CDR1 is SEHNR and CDR2 is FQNEAQ (reference sequence). This chain's CDR3 is CASSLVPPGTDTQYF. CDR3 DNA: TGTGCCAGCAGCTTAGTCCCCCCCGGCACAGATACGCAGTATTTT.

The genes are TRBV10-3 and TRBJ2-7; 14 positions agree with TRBD2. CDR1 is ENHRY, CDR2 SYGVKD, per germline. V shed 5 bases and J 6 bases; nucleotides not matched to a gene: 6. The CDR3 loop spans 15 amino acids. The CDR3 DNA is TGTGCCATCAGTAAGGGACTAGCGGGAGCCGGCGAGCAGTACTTC. Residues: CAISKGLAGAGEQYF.